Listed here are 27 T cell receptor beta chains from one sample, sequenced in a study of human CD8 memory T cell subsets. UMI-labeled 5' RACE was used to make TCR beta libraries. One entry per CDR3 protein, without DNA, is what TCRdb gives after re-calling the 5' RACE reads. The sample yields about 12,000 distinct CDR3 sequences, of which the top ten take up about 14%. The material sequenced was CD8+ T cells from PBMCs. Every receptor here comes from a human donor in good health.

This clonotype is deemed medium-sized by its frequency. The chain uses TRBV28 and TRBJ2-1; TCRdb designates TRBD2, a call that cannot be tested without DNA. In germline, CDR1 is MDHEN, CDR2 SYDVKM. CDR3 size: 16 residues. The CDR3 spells CASSSPLATLYNEQFF.

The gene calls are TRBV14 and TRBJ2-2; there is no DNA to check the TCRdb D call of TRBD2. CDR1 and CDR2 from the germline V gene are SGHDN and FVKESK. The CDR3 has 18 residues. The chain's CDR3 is CASSQDGTPRIHTGELFF. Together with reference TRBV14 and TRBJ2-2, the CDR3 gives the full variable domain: EAGVTQFPSHSVIEKGQTVTLRCDPISGHDNLYWYRRVMGKEIKFLLHFVKESKQDESGMPNNRFLAERTGGTYSTLKVQPAELEDSGVYFCASSQDGTPRIHTGELFFGEGSRLTVL.

CDR3: CASSFLDTQYF. The chain couples TRBV27 to TRBJ2-3. The CDR3 extends over 11 amino acids. Germline V gene data show CDR1 as MNHEY and CDR2 as SMNVEV (reference sequence).

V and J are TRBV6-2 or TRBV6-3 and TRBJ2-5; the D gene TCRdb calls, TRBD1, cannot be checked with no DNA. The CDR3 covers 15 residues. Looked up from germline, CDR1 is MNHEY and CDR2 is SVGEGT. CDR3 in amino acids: CASSYFPGRTETQYF.

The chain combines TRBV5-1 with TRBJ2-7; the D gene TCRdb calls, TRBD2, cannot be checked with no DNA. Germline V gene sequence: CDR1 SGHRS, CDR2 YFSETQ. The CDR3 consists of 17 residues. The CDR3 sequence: CASSSPIAGGPVYEQYF.

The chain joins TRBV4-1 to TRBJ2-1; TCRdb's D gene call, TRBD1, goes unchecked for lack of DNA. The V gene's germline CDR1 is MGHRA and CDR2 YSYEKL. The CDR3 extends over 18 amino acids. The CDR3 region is CASSQDFSGQSSYNEQFF.

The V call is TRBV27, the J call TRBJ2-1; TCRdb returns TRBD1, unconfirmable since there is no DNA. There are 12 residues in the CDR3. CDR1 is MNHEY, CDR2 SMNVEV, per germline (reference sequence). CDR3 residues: CASSFPTGPQFF.

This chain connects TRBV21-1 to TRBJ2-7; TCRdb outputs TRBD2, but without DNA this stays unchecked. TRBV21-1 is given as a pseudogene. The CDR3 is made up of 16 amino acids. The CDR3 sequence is CASSKGQGHSSYEQYF.

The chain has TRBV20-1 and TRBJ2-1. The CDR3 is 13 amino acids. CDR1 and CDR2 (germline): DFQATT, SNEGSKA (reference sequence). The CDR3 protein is CSARDPLWNEQFF.

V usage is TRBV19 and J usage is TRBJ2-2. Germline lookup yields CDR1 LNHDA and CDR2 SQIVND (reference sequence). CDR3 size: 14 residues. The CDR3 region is CASMELAYTGELFF.

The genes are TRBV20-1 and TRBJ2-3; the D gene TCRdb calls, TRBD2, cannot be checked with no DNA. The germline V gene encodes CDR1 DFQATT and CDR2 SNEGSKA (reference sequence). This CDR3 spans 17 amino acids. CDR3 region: CSARDPASGRITDTQYF.

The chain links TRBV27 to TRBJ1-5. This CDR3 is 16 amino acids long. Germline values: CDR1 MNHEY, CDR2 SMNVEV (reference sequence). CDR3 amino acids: CASSLTLGEGNQPQHF.

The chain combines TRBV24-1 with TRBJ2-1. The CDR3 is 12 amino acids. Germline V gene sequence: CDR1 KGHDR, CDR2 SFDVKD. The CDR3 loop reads CATSVASNEQFF.

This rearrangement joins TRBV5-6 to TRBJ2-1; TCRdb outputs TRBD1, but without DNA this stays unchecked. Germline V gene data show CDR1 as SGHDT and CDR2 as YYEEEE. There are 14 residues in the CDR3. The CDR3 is CASSPQTGGNEQFF. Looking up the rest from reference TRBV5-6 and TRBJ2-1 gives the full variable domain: DAGVTQSPTHLIKTRGQQVTLRCSPKSGHDTVSWYQQALGQGPQFIFQYYEEEERQRGNFPDRFSGHQFPNYSSELNVNALLLGDSALYLCASSPQTGGNEQFFGPGTRLTVL.

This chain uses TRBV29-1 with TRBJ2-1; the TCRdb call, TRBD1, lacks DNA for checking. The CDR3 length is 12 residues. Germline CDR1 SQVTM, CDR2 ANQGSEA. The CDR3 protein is CSVGGTGNEQFF.

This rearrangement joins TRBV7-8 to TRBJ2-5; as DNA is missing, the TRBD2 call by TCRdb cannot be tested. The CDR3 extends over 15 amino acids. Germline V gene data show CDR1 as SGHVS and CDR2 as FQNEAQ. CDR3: CASSTRTSGQETQYF. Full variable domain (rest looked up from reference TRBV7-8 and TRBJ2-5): GAGVSQSPRYKVAKRGQDVALRCDPISGHVSLFWYQQALGQGPEFLTYFQNEAQLDKSGLPSDRFFAERPEGSVSTLKIQRTQQEDSAVYLCASSTRTSGQETQYFGPGTRLLVL.

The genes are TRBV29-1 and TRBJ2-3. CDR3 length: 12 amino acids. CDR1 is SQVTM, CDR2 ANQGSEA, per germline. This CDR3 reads CSVKQITDTQYF.

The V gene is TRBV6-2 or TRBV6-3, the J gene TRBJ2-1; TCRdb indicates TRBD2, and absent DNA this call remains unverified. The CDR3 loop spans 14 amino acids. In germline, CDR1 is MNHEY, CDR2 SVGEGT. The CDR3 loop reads CASSLGRATNEQFF.

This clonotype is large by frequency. CDR3 protein: CSVEWGGLNYGYTF. The chain employs TRBV29-1 and TRBJ1-2; TCRdb reports TRBD1, a call that lacks DNA to check it against. The length of the CDR3 is 14 residues. From germline, CDR1 is SQVTM and CDR2 ANQGSEA.

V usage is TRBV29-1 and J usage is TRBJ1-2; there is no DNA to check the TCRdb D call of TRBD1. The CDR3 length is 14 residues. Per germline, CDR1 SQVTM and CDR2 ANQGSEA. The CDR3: CSVEDGRTAYGYTF.

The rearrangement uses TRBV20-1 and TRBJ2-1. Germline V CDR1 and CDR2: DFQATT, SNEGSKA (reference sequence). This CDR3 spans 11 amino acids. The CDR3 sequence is CSARYSNEQFF.

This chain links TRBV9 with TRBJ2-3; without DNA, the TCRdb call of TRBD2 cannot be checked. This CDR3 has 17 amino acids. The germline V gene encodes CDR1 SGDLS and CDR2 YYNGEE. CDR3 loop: CASSVATSGRITDTQYF.

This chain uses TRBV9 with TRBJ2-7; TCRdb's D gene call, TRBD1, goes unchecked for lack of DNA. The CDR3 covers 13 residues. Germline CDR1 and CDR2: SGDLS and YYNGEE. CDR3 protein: CASSGKTGDEQYF.

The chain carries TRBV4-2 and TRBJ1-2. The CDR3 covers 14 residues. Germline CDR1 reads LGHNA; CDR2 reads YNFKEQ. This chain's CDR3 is CASSQGLTEDGYTF.

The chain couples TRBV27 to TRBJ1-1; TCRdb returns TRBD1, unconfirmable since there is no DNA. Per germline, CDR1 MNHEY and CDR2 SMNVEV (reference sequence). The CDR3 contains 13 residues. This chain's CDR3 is CASSWTVDTEAFF.

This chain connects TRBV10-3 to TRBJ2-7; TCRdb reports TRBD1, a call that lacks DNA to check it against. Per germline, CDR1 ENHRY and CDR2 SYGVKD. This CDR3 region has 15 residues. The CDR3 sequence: CAISGAGTGVYEQYF.

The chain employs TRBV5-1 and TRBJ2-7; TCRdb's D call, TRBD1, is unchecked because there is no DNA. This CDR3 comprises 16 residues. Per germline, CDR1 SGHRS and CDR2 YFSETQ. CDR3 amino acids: CASSFGQGEGPYEQYF.